This TCR beta chain was recorded in a study of blood T cells in healthy people across ages. Overall study: Capture via template switching afforded approximately one barcoded beta molecule per two T cells.

Every participating donor contributed roughly 10 milliliters of peripheral blood through a draw. Findings and limits, study-wide: A conclusive naive versus antigen-experienced comparison was prevented by the unsorted PBMCs.

At least ten counts were recorded for this clonotype. The antigen remains undetermined. CDR3 size: 15 residues. V shed 2 bases and J 11 bases; nucleotides not matched to a gene: 9. The germline V gene has CDR1 ENHRY and CDR2 SYGVKD. A second PCR, run for about 7 to 11 cycles, used a sample-barcoded 5' primer plus a J-beta primer mix. Tags on each cDNA molecule came from a template-switch adaptor with 12 random nucleotides. TCRdb processed the 5' RACE reads anew with MiXCR; each CDR3 protein has one entry. This sample yields 600,000 to 800,000 distinct CDR3 sequences, of which approximately 21% are seen a single time; 3% to 4.5% belongs to the top ten.

The chain recombines TRBV10-3 with TRBJ2-4, with TRBD2 matching over 10 bases. The sample was blood. The source of this sequence is a man aged 70 or older in good health. CDR3 bases: TGTGCCATCAGTGAGGTAGCAGCGGGAGGGAATTTTCAGTACTTC. It encodes CAISEVAAGGNFQYF.